This T cell receptor (beta chain) was recorded in a study of T-cell memory formation after mild COVID-19. The study, taken as a whole, reports: Some responding clones appeared in pre-infection memory, suggesting cross-reactive memory joined. Clones shrinking between day 15 and 85 showed a balanced CD4/CD8 split, and those that grew later tilted toward CD4+. Shrinking CD4+ clones were chiefly CM and EM; CD8+ ones were chiefly EMRA.

V was pared by 4 bases and J by 5 bases, with 6 bases of the junction left unmatched. Looked up from germline, CDR1 is SGHNT and CDR2 is YENEEA. The length of the CDR3 is 15 residues. TCR alpha and TCR beta cDNA libraries with sample barcodes and UMIs came from 5'RACE using constant-segment primers. TCRdb redid the calling of the 5' RACE reads with MiXCR, one entry per CDR3 protein. The table lists 50,000 or so distinct CDR3 sequences, about 28% of them singletons. This clonotype was observed many times. The antigen remains undetermined. The TCR was taken from a man between 18 and 35 years old who had mild COVID-19 (a few samples of this study predate the infection). Cell type and time point are not known. The specimen sequenced was PBMCs or a T cell subset sorted from them (not recorded which). The chain uses TRBV11-3 and TRBJ2-3; 10 bases map to TRBD1. CDR3 in amino acids: CASSSDRGYGDTQYF. In DNA form, the CDR3 reads TGTGCCAGCAGCTCGGACAGGGGGTATGGAGATACGCAGTATTTT.